The subject of this entry is one T cell receptor (beta chain). The clone's antigen remains unknown. Nothing much larger sits one base from this clone, and base qualities are not available. The method was RT-PCR. Sequencing used an Illumina HiSeq 2500. TCRdb reanalyzed the raw reads on its own, using fastp at Q25 for trimming and MiXCR for clone calling, and kept in-frame beta chains. Each record represents a unique CDR3 protein, reported with the most common genes and DNA among its rows. The sample data list 450,000 to 600,000 distinct CDR3 sequences, and approximately 7.6% of these were observed just once. The top ten clonotypes cover over 10% of the sample. The sample originates from a study of response to subunit inactivated influenza vaccine (dated by TCRdb to 2016 to 2018). The study in broad terms: To follow how T cells responded to a trivalent subunit inactivated influenza vaccine, the researchers relied on deep quantitative profiling of the T cell receptor repertoire.

What the authors observed across the whole study: The authors proposed that each seasonal influenza vaccination may bring in only a limited number of new T cells.

The CDR3 goes from the cysteine to the phenylalanine over 15 residues. Only the CDR3 portion is preserved as DNA: 45 bases, with reading frame beginning at the first base. V and J lose 4 bases and 0 bases, and a span of 10 bases separates them. From the germline V gene, CDR1 is LGHNA and CDR2 is YNFKEQ. The chain uses TRBV4-2 and TRBJ1-3, with a weak D call of TRBD1 (6 bases match). This clonotype was obtained from a man aged 45-69 years who received an inactivated influenza vaccine. Donor details come from another sample of the same person, matched by shared clones. This specimen was PBMCs from blood, taken approximately 25 months after vaccination. The DNA is TGTGCCAGCAGCCCGGACAGCTTCTCTGGAAACACCATATATTTT. Its product reads: CASSPDSFSGNTIYF.